This T cell receptor beta chain stems from a study of type 1 regulatory T cells. The V and J ends lost 5 bases and 8 bases, in that order; junction bases with no gene match: 5. This CDR3 comprises 13 residues. Looked up from germline, CDR1 is PRHDT and CDR2 is FYEKMQ (reference sequence). In this sample, this clonotype turned up a few times. Its antigen is undetermined. TCRdb redid the calling of the reads with MiXCR, one entry per CDR3 protein. The sample holds 40,000 to 50,000 distinct CDR3 sequences; over 9% are singletons and the top ten take 6.5% to 9%. This receptor was identified in a human donor in good health. The rearrangement joins TRBV13 to TRBJ2-1, with TRBD2 matching over 8 bases. Sample: cultured non-Tr1 T cells, either the whole culture or a sorted T cell fraction (not recorded which). The CDR3 loop reads CASSLTGLDEQFF. In nucleotides, the CDR3 is TGTGCCAGCAGCCTAACGGGACTAGATGAGCAGTTCTTC.